This TCR beta chain appears in the sequencing data of a study of blood T cell repertoires in COVID-19. This clone was seen a single time. Data came from immunoSEQ multiplex PCR; TCRdb stores just in-frame clones and leaves some out. The data contain 200,000 to 250,000 clones, 85% to 90% of them singletons. The TCR originated in a woman between 45 and 65 years old with acute or convalescent COVID-19. Sequencing was performed on peripheral blood.

CDR3 nucleotides: TGTGCCAGCAGCTTTTCCAACTCGAGGGAGCTGTTTTTT. It is translated as CASSFSNSRELFF. The chain joins TRBV11-3 to TRBJ2-2, with D hard to call. This CDR3 has 13 residues. Germline V lookup: CDR1 SGHNT, CDR2 YENEEA. Trimming cost V 3 bases and J 9 bases, with 11 bases left between them.